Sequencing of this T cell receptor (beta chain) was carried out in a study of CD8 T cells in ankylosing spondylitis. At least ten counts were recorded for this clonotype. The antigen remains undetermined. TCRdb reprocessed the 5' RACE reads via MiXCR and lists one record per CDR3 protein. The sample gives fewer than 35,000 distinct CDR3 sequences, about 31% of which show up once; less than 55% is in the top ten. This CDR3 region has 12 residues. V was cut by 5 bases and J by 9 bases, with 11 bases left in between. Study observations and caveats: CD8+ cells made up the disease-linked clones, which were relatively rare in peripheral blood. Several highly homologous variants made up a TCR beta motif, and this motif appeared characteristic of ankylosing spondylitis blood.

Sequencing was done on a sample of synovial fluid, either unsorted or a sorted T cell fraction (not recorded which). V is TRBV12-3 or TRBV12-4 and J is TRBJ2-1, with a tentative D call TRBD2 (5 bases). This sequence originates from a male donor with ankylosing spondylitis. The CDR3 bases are TGTGCCAGCAGTCAGGACTGGGCTGAGCAGTTCTTC. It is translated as CASSQDWAEQFF.